This TCR beta chain emerged from a study of blood T cell repertoires in COVID-19. Turning to the study itself: Some COVID-19 samples were acute and others convalescent; all came from the United States, Italy and Spain. T cells, B-cell-depleted T cells, or PBMCs provided the cDNA or gDNA that served as material.

The repertoire was sequenced with immunoSEQ multiplex PCR; TCRdb's copy has only in-frame clones and lacks some. The sample has around 260,000 clones, approximately 92% seen once; the top ten hold 0.9% to 1.2%. The age range of participants was about 18 to 89 years, with residence in about two dozen US areas. Cohort placement rested on clinical history that participants reported themselves. Germline CDR1 reads SNHLY; CDR2 reads FYNNEI. This CDR3 has 16 amino acids. Germline trimming cut 4 bases from V and 1 base from J; bases unmatched to any gene: 3. The count of this clone is one. The origin of this receptor is a woman younger than 45 who had recovered from COVID-19. The chain is built from TRBV2 and TRBJ2-2, with 10 bases lining up with TRBD2. Sample: PBMCs or T cells enriched from blood (not recorded which). CDR3 sequence (DNA): TGTGCCAGCAGTGGCGGACTAGCGGAGAACACCGGGGAGCTGTTTTTT. This sequence encodes CASSGGLAENTGELFF.